This T cell receptor beta chain was sequenced during a study of CD8 T cells in Susac syndrome. V lost 6 bases to trimming and J lost 2 bases; unmatched junction nucleotides: 4. CDR3 length: 15 residues. Germline lookup yields CDR1 MGHRA and CDR2 YSYEKL. Study results and caveats: Peak Susac CD8+ clonal expansion occurred in TEMRA cells and active patients. Total CD8+ repertoires held under 20 Susac-specific public clones, while CD8+ TEMRA repertoires held a few.

A quantity of roughly 0.5 to 1 ug RNA underwent reverse transcription using random hexamers. An immunoSEQ multiplex PCR generated amplified TCR beta CDR3 products spanning 54 Vbeta and 13 Jbeta. TCRdb used MiXCR to reprocess the immunoSEQ multiplex PCR reads, holding one entry per CDR3 protein. The table lists approximately 190,000 distinct CDR3 sequences, over 90% of them singletons. As regards this clonotype: No antigen is known for it.

This TCR was sampled from a human donor with Susac syndrome. The gene calls are TRBV4-1 and TRBJ2-6; 7 bases align to TRBD1. Sequenced sample: CD8+ T cells from PBMCs. The CDR3 protein is CASRGDRAGANVLTF. CDR3 nucleotide sequence: TGCGCCAGCAGAGGAGACAGGGCTGGGGCCAACGTCCTGACTTTC.